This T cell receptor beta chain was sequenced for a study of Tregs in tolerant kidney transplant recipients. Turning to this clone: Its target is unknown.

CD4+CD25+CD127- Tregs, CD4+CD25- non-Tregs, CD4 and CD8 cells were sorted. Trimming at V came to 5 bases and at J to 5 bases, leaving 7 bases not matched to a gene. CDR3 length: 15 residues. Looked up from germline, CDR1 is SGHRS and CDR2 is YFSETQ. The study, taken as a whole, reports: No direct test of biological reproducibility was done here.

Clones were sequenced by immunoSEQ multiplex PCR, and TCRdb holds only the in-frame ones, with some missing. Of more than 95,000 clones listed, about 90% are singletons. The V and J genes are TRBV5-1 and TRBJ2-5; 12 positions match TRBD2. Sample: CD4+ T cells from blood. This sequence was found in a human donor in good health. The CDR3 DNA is TGCGCCAGCAGTCCTACCGGGACTAGCGGGGAGACCCAGTACTTC. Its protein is CASSPTGTSGETQYF.